Listed below are T cell receptor beta chains from one sample, sequenced in a study of shared clonotypes between healthy human individuals. Produced via immunoSEQ multiplex PCR; TCRdb's table is partial and in-frame only. The sample lists about 770,000 clones; approximately 77% were seen once. Sequencing input: memory CD4+ T cells sorted from blood. The receptors stem from a woman aged 30 to 39 in good health. CDR3s include the opening cysteine and the closing phenylalanine or tryptophan. Fields, in order: J gene, V gene, clone size, D gene, CDR3 DNA, CDR3 protein. A D gene is named only where the DNA matches it firmly. Where a row states a size, it is once, few, many or the class of an expanded clone; other rows omit it.

TRBJ2-7 | TRBV4-1 | few | NA | TGCGCCAGCAGCCAAGAAATGGCTTTGGGGGGACTGGAGGTTCCTTACGAGCAGTACTTC | CASSQEMALGGLEVPYEQYF
TRBJ2-7 | TRBV28 | NA | NA | TGTGCCAGTCGGCCCCGGGGTTACGAGCAGTACTTC | CASRPRGYEQYF
TRBJ1-5 | TRBV4-2 | few | NA | TGTGCCAGCAGCCAAAGAGGGGTGGGGAGCGGCAATCAGCCCCAGCATTTT | CASSQRGVGSGNQPQHF
TRBJ2-2 | TRBV5-4 | NA | NA | TGTGCCAGCAGCTTGGTTCCGTTGAACACCGGGGAGCTGTTTTTT | CASSLVPLNTGELFF
TRBJ2-3 | TRBV27 | NA | NA | TGTGCCAGCAGTTTAACGGGCGGAGGGCCCCCAGATACGCAGTATTTT | CASSLTGGGPPDTQYF
TRBJ1-5 | TRBV6-5 | NA | NA | TGTGCCAGCAGTCAGAACCCTAGGCGGCCCCAGCATTTT | CASSQNPRRPQHF
TRBJ2-1 | TRBV18 | few | TRBD2 | TGTGCCAGCTCACGTAGCGGGAGTCAGGAGAATGAGCAGTTCTTC | CASSRSGSQENEQFF
TRBJ1-2 | TRBV2 | few | NA | TGTGCCAGCGGGCTACTGGTGGCAACACCAAAGGCCTACACCTTC | CASGLLVATPKAYTF
TRBJ2-2 | TRBV10-2 | few | TRBD2 | TGCGCCAGCCGGCCCTCCAGCGGGAGACCATTACGCGGGGAGCTGTTTTTT | CASRPSSGRPLRGELFF
TRBJ2-1 | TRBV5-1 | once | TRBD1 | TGCGCCAGCTCTTTACAGGGGAATGAGCAGTTCTTC | CASSLQGNEQFF
TRBJ1-2 | TRBV4-1 | many | NA | TGCGCCAGCAGCCAAGGAACAGCTAACTATGGCTACACCTTC | CASSQGTANYGYTF
TRBJ1-4 | TRBV5-1 | NA | NA | TGCGCCAGCACCCCCGTCGGCCTTACCGGTGAAAAACTGTTTTTT | CASTPVGLTGEKLFF
TRBJ2-7 | TRBV27 | NA | TRBD1 | TGTGCCAGCAGGGGACAGGCCTACGAGCAGTACTTC | CASRGQAYEQYF
TRBJ1-2 | TRBV7-9 | once | NA | TGTGCCAGCAGCTTAGCGGCGACAGCCTATGGCTACACCTTC | CASSLAATAYGYTF
TRBJ1-5 | TRBV6-5 | NA | NA | TGTGCCAGCAGTTCCGGACGGAGGAATCAGCCCCAGCATTTT | CASSSGRRNQPQHF
TRBJ2-1 | TRBV7-3 | NA | TRBD2 | TGTGCCAGCAGCTTAACAGGGCAGACTAGCGGCCAGTACAATGAGCAGTTCTTC | CASSLTGQTSGQYNEQFF
TRBJ2-1 | TRBV27 | once | NA | TGTGCCAGCAGTTTCCGCCCCCTTGGCCCCGAACGCTCCTACAATGAGCAGTTCTTC | CASSFRPLGPERSYNEQFF
TRBJ1-6 | TRBV15 | once | NA | TGTGCCACCAGTGCAACAGGGATTCTGAATTCACCCCTCCACTTT | CATSATGILNSPLHF
TRBJ2-3 | TRBV5-1 | few | TRBD2 | TGCGCCAGCAGCTTAAGTAGCGGGAGTGGAGATACGCAGTATTTT | CASSLSSGSGDTQYF
TRBJ1-1 | TRBV15 | NA | NA | TGTGCCACCAGCAGAAGCTCCTGGCCGGGGAGGGGCACTGAAGCTTTCTTT | CATSRSSWPGRGTEAFF
TRBJ2-7 | TRBV2 | NA | TRBD2 | TGTGCCAGCAGTGAAGCGCAGTTTGGACTAGGACTAGCGGGCGAGCAGTACTTC | CASSEAQFGLGLAGEQYF
TRBJ2-2 | TRBV7-3 | NA | NA | TGTGCCAGCGGTCCTGGGACGAGGTCCGGGGAGCTGTTTTTT | CASGPGTRSGELFF
TRBJ2-7 | TRBV2 | few | TRBD1 | TGTGCCAGCCGGCGACAGGGGCCCTCAAGCGAGCAGTACTTC | CASRRQGPSSEQYF
TRBJ1-1 | TRBV27 | NA | NA | TGTGCCAGCAGTTCTCCCGGGACCAGACGAGCTTTCTTT | CASSSPGTRRAFF
TRBJ2-3 | TRBV11-2 | NA | TRBD2 | TGTGCCAGCAGCTGGGATAGCGGGGTGAGAGGAGATACGCAGTATTTT | CASSWDSGVRGDTQYF
TRBJ2-7 | TRBV5-1 | NA | NA | TGCGCCAGCAGCTTGGATTCCAACTCCTACGAGCAGTACTTC | CASSLDSNSYEQYF
TRBJ1-2 | TRBV5-5 | medium-sized | NA | TGTGCCAGCACCCGAACGCTTGATGCCTATGGCTACACCTTC | CASTRTLDAYGYTF
TRBJ1-2 | TRBV6-6 | once | NA | TGTGCCAGCAGTTACTCGGGAACCTATGGCTACACCTTC | CASSYSGTYGYTF
TRBJ1-1 | TRBV7-9 | few | NA | TGTGCCAGCAGCTTACAAACGAACACTGAAGCTTTCTTT | CASSLQTNTEAFF
TRBJ2-7 | TRBV7-3 | NA | TRBD2 | TGTGCCAGCAGCAATGGGCCTAGCGGGAGTGGCTACGAGCAGTACTTC | CASSNGPSGSGYEQYF
TRBJ2-1 | TRBV5-4 | NA | TRBD1 | TGTGCCAGCAGCGGGGGACAGGGGGGCGGTATGAATGAGCAGTTCTTC | CASSGGQGGGMNEQFF
TRBJ1-1 | TRBV28 | NA | TRBD1 | TGTGCCAGCAGTTTCCGGGGGACAGATGAAGCTTTCTTT | CASSFRGTDEAFF
TRBJ1-5 | TRBV5-8 | NA | NA | TGTGCCAGCAGCCCGACCGGCAGATGCTTGGACCTCGAGAGCAATCAGCCCCAGCATTTT | CASSPTGRCLDLESNQPQHF
TRBJ2-3 | TRBV2 | NA | TRBD2 | TGTGCCAGCAGTGAACTAGCGGCGCGGACTACGCAGTATTTT | CASSELAARTTQYF
TRBJ1-2 | TRBV23-1 | once | NA | TGCGCCAGCGTAGAACAGGGAGGGAGGGGGTATGGCTACACCTTC | CASVEQGGRGYGYTF
TRBJ2-7 | TRBV18 | few | NA | TGTGCCAGCTCCCGAACCGGACGGCTCTACGAGCAGTACTTC | CASSRTGRLYEQYF
TRBJ1-1 | TRBV6-1 | NA | NA | TGTGCCAGCAGTGAAACCCGATTGGGTATGAACACTGAAGCTTTCTTT | CASSETRLGMNTEAFF
TRBJ2-7 | TRBV18 | once | NA | TGTGCCAGCTCCTGGGACTCAACCTACGAGCAGTACTTC | CASSWDSTYEQYF
TRBJ2-3 | TRBV30 | NA | NA | TGTGCCTGGAATTCAGATACGCAGTATTTT | CAWNSDTQYF
TRBJ1-2 | TRBV5-1 | once | TRBD1 | TGCGCCAGCAGCTTGGAGGCAGGGGGCTTCTATGGCTACACCTTC | CASSLEAGGFYGYTF
TRBJ2-7 | TRBV2 | NA | NA | TGTGCCAGCAGAGGACAGCTCTCCTCCTACGAGCAGTACTTC | CASRGQLSSYEQYF
TRBJ2-3 | TRBV18 | NA | NA | TGTGCCAGCTCACCGAGCACAGATACGCAGTATTTT | CASSPSTDTQYF
TRBJ2-2 | TRBV9 | NA | NA | TGTGCCAGTACTGGACACCCGAGGGCCGGGGAGCTGTTTTTT | CASTGHPRAGELFF
TRBJ2-1 | TRBV19 | NA | NA | TGTGCCAGTAGTCGGGGGGCCGGCTCCTACAATGAGCAGTTCTTC | CASSRGAGSYNEQFF
TRBJ2-1 | TRBV15 | once | TRBD2 | TGTGCCACCAGCAGAGAGAGCGGGACTTACAATGAGCAGTTCTTC | CATSRESGTYNEQFF
TRBJ2-1 | TRBV7-2 | NA | NA | TGTGCCAGCCGGGCTCGTGGGGGCCCCTACAATGAGCAGTTCTTC | CASRARGGPYNEQFF
TRBJ1-1 | TRBV14 | few | NA | TGTGCCAGCAGCCAACATATGAACACTGAAGCTTTCTTT | CASSQHMNTEAFF
TRBJ1-2 | TRBV27 | NA | NA | TGTGCCAGCAGTTTATGTCAGGAGTTCGACTATGGCTACACCTTC | CASSLCQEFDYGYTF
TRBJ2-5 | TRBV4-1 | few | TRBD2 | TGCGCCAGCAGCCACCAAGCGGGAGAACTAGAGACCCAGTACTTC | CASSHQAGELETQYF
TRBJ2-7 | TRBV4-1 | NA | TRBD1 | TGCGCCAGCAGCCACGGGACAGCCACTTCCTACGAGCAGTACTTC | CASSHGTATSYEQYF
TRBJ2-7 | TRBV19 | NA | TRBD2 | TGTGCCAGTAGTATATCCGCTAGCGGGATAAGCTACGAGCAGTACTTC | CASSISASGISYEQYF
TRBJ1-1 | TRBV2 | NA | NA | TGTGCCAGCAGTCTCCAAGGGAACACTGAAGCTTTCTTT | CASSLQGNTEAFF
TRBJ1-5 | TRBV30 | many | NA | TGTGCCTGGAGGGCGGGGACAAACCTCAATCAGCCCCAGCATTTT | CAWRAGTNLNQPQHF
TRBJ1-2 | TRBV30 | NA | TRBD1 | TGTGCCTGGAGTGGGGGACAGGGGAATGGCTACACCTTC | CAWSGGQGNGYTF
TRBJ2-2 | TRBV2 | NA | NA | TGTGCCAGCAGTGTACTCGGGGAGCTGTTTTTT | CASSVLGELFF
TRBJ2-7 | TRBV7-8 | once | TRBD2 | TGTGCCAGCAGCCCCCGGACTAGCGTCTCCTACGAGCAGTACTTC | CASSPRTSVSYEQYF
TRBJ1-3 | TRBV6-5 | once | NA | TGTGCCAGCAGTTACGACGCGTTTGCTGGAAACACCATATATTTT | CASSYDAFAGNTIYF
TRBJ1-3 | TRBV25-1 | NA | TRBD1 | TGTGCCAGCAGTGAATATGGGACAGCCTCTGGAAACACCATATATTTT | CASSEYGTASGNTIYF